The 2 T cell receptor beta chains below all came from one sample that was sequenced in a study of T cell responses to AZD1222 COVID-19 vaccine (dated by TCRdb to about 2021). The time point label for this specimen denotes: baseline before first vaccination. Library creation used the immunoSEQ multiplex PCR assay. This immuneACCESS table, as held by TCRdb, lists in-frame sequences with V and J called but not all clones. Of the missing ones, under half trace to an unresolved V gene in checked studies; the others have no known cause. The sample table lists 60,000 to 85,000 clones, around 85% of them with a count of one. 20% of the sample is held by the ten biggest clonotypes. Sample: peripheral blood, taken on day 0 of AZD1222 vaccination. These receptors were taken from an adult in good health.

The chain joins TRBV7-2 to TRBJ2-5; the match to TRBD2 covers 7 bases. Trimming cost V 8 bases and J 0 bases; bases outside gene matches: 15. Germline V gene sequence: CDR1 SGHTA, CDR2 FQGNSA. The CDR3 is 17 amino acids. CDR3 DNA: TGTGCCAGCTCCACTCGAACGGGAGGAATTTACCAAGAGACCCAGTACTTC. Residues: CASSTRTGGIYQETQYF.

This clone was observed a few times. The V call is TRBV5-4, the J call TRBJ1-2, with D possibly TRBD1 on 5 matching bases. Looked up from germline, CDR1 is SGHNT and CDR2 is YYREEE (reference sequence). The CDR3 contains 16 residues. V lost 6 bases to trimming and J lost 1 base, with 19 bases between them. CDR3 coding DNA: TGTGCCAGCAAACCTGGTTATGGACATAATAACTATGGCTACACCTTC. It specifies CASKPGYGHNNYGYTF.